Listed below are T cell receptor beta chains from one sample, sequenced in a study of blood T cell repertoires in COVID-19. Repertoires were generated with immunoSEQ multiplex PCR, while TCRdb's copy carries only in-frame clones and drops some. In the table there are about 97,000 clones, approximately 87% of which are singletons. What was sequenced was peripheral blood. The receptors originated from a human donor in a cohort sampled during active COVID-19. Both conserved end residues are part of each CDR3. D genes are given only for firm matches. Where a row states a size, it is once, few, many or the class of an expanded clone; other rows omit it.

d_gene: TRBD2
j_gene: TRBJ2-2
len: 17
v_gene: TRBV29-1
abundance: once
CDR3aa: CSGGGTSGDGGPGELFF
CDR3nt: TGCAGCGGTGGGGGGACTAGCGGAGACGGGGGACCCGGGGAGCTGTTTTTT

d_gene: -
j_gene: TRBJ1-3
len: 15
v_gene: TRBV28
abundance: -
CDR3aa: CASSPSLGTGNTIYF
CDR3nt: TGTGCCAGCAGTCCCTCTCTCGGGACTGGAAACACCATATATTTT

d_gene: -
j_gene: TRBJ2-1
len: 12
v_gene: TRBV30
abundance: -
CDR3aa: CAWSAQVYEQFF
CDR3nt: TGTGCCTGGAGTGCGCAGGTCTATGAGCAGTTCTTC

d_gene: -
j_gene: TRBJ2-1
len: 15
v_gene: TRBV6-5
abundance: -
CDR3aa: CASSPAAAPYNEQFF
CDR3nt: TGTGCCAGCAGTCCGGCGGCGGCCCCCTACAATGAGCAGTTCTTC

d_gene: TRBD1
j_gene: TRBJ1-4
len: 14
v_gene: TRBV5-1
abundance: -
CDR3aa: CASSPGQGVQKLFF
CDR3nt: TGCGCCAGCAGTCCGGGACAGGGTGTCCAAAAACTGTTTTTT

d_gene: -
j_gene: TRBJ1-3
len: 15
v_gene: TRBV6-5
abundance: -
CDR3aa: CASRPGYLSGNTIYF
CDR3nt: TGTGCCAGCAGACCAGGGTACCTCTCTGGAAACACCATATATTTT

d_gene: TRBD2
j_gene: TRBJ2-3
len: 16
v_gene: TRBV19
abundance: once
CDR3aa: CASSIGGGAGTDTQYF
CDR3nt: TGTGCCAGTAGTATTGGGGGAGGGGCTGGCACAGATACGCAGTATTTT

d_gene: TRBD2
j_gene: TRBJ2-7
len: 15
v_gene: TRBV6-5
abundance: -
CDR3aa: CASTGSSGSPYEQYF
CDR3nt: TGTGCCAGCACCGGAAGTAGCGGGAGTCCCTACGAGCAGTACTTC

d_gene: TRBD2
j_gene: TRBJ2-5
len: 16
v_gene: TRBV5-1
abundance: once
CDR3aa: CASSWDPLAALGTQYF
CDR3nt: TGCGCCAGCAGCTGGGACCCACTAGCGGCCCTGGGGACCCAGTACTTC

d_gene: TRBD1
j_gene: TRBJ1-1
len: 15
v_gene: TRBV19
abundance: -
CDR3aa: CASRGQGQMNTEAFF
CDR3nt: TGTGCCAGTAGGGGACAGGGACAGATGAACACTGAAGCTTTCTTT

d_gene: TRBD2
j_gene: TRBJ2-3
len: 16
v_gene: TRBV5-4
abundance: -
CDR3aa: CASSGVSGGSTDTQYF
CDR3nt: TGTGCCAGCAGCGGGGTGAGCGGGGGGTCCACAGATACGCAGTATTTT

d_gene: TRBD2
j_gene: TRBJ2-7
len: 13
v_gene: TRBV5-5
abundance: few
CDR3aa: CASSLASGYEQYF
CDR3nt: TGTGCCAGCAGCTTGGCTAGCGGCTACGAGCAGTACTTC

d_gene: TRBD2
j_gene: TRBJ2-2
len: 18
v_gene: TRBV18
abundance: -
CDR3aa: CASSLELAGPTTSGELFF
CDR3nt: TGTGCCAGCTCACTTGAACTAGCGGGACCTACTACTAGCGGGGAGCTGTTTTTT

d_gene: TRBD1
j_gene: TRBJ1-2
len: 15
v_gene: TRBV9
abundance: -
CDR3aa: CASSTTQGAYYGYTF
CDR3nt: TGTGCCAGCAGCACAACACAGGGGGCGTACTATGGCTACACCTTC

d_gene: TRBD1
j_gene: TRBJ1-5
len: 18
v_gene: TRBV4-1
abundance: -
CDR3aa: CASSQKIPGQGYSQPQHF
CDR3nt: TGCGCCAGCAGCCAGAAGATTCCGGGACAGGGTTATAGTCAGCCCCAGCATTTT

d_gene: -
j_gene: TRBJ1-1
len: 14
v_gene: TRBV2
abundance: -
CDR3aa: CASSDGDLNTEAFF
CDR3nt: TGTGCCAGCAGTGATGGGGACTTGAACACTGAAGCTTTCTTT

d_gene: -
j_gene: TRBJ1-4
len: 15
v_gene: TRBV27
abundance: -
CDR3aa: CASSAMRAANEKLFF
CDR3nt: TGTGCCAGCAGCGCCATGAGAGCGGCTAATGAAAAACTGTTTTTT

d_gene: -
j_gene: TRBJ1-1
len: 11
v_gene: TRBV7-9
abundance: -
CDR3aa: CASSIGGGAFF
CDR3nt: TGTGCCAGCAGCATTGGAGGCGGAGCTTTCTTT

d_gene: -
j_gene: TRBJ2-6
len: 16
v_gene: TRBV30
abundance: -
CDR3aa: CAWTGGSISGANVLTF
CDR3nt: TGTGCCTGGACGGGGGGCTCTATCTCTGGGGCCAACGTCCTGACTTTC

d_gene: TRBD2
j_gene: TRBJ2-7
len: 18
v_gene: TRBV5-4
abundance: -
CDR3aa: CASSLPTGTSGRAYEQYF
CDR3nt: TGTGCCAGCAGCTTGCCGACCGGGACTAGCGGGAGGGCCTACGAGCAGTACTTC

d_gene: TRBD2
j_gene: TRBJ2-5
len: 15
v_gene: TRBV3-1/TRBV3-2
abundance: -
CDR3aa: CASSVTTSGAQTQYF
CDR3nt: TGTGCCAGCAGCGTGACGACTAGCGGGGCACAGACCCAGTACTTC

d_gene: -
j_gene: TRBJ1-1
len: 13
v_gene: TRBV7-9
abundance: -
CDR3aa: CASSLEGDTEAFF
CDR3nt: TGTGCCAGCAGCTTAGAAGGGGACACTGAAGCTTTCTTT

d_gene: TRBD2
j_gene: TRBJ2-7
len: 15
v_gene: TRBV24-1
abundance: -
CDR3aa: CATSGWGTSGYEQYF
CDR3nt: TGTGCCACCAGTGGTTGGGGGACTAGCGGGTACGAGCAGTACTTC

d_gene: -
j_gene: TRBJ2-1
len: 11
v_gene: TRBV27
abundance: once
CDR3aa: CASIRGDEQFF
CDR3nt: TGTGCCAGCATCAGGGGGGATGAGCAGTTCTTC

d_gene: -
j_gene: TRBJ1-2
len: 11
v_gene: TRBV19
abundance: -
CDR3aa: CASTRNYGYTF
CDR3nt: TGTGCCAGTACCAGAAACTATGGCTACACCTTC

d_gene: -
j_gene: TRBJ2-7
len: 16
v_gene: TRBV6-2/TRBV6-3
abundance: -
CDR3aa: CASSYSWGPVVYEQYF
CDR3nt: TGTGCCAGCAGTTACTCGTGGGGGCCGGTTGTTTACGAGCAGTACTTC

d_gene: TRBD1
j_gene: TRBJ2-7
len: 14
v_gene: TRBV7-2
abundance: -
CDR3aa: CASSPRQGAGEQYF
CDR3nt: TGTGCCAGCAGCCCAAGACAGGGGGCAGGTGAGCAGTACTTC

d_gene: TRBD2
j_gene: TRBJ2-3
len: 13
v_gene: TRBV18
abundance: few
CDR3aa: CASSPPSGGTQYF
CDR3nt: TGTGCCAGCTCACCACCTAGCGGGGGGACGCAGTATTTT

d_gene: TRBD2
j_gene: TRBJ2-5
len: 15
v_gene: TRBV6-5
abundance: -
CDR3aa: CASSYSAGGLETQYF
CDR3nt: TGTGCCAGCAGTTACTCGGCGGGGGGATTAGAGACCCAGTACTTC

d_gene: -
j_gene: TRBJ2-7
len: 11
v_gene: TRBV12-3/TRBV12-4
abundance: -
CDR3aa: CASSLGTEQYF
CDR3nt: TGTGCCAGCAGTTTAGGGACAGAGCAGTACTTC

d_gene: TRBD1
j_gene: TRBJ2-2
len: 15
v_gene: TRBV5-1
abundance: -
CDR3aa: CASGLGQVDTGELFF
CDR3nt: TGCGCCAGCGGTCTGGGACAGGTGGACACCGGGGAGCTGTTTTTT

d_gene: TRBD1
j_gene: TRBJ2-5
len: 17
v_gene: TRBV9
abundance: once
CDR3aa: CASSPNGGTGDQETQYF
CDR3nt: TGTGCCAGCAGCCCGAATGGGGGGACAGGGGACCAAGAGACCCAGTACTTC

d_gene: -
j_gene: TRBJ1-3
len: 15
v_gene: TRBV2
abundance: -
CDR3aa: CASRVQGRTGNTIYF
CDR3nt: TGTGCCAGCAGAGTACAGGGACGAACTGGAAACACCATATATTTT